Listed here is a single T cell receptor beta chain. This entry belongs to a study of blood T cell repertoires in COVID-19. The J segment lost 2 bases and the V segment lost 6 bases, leaving 11 bases of the junction unmatched. Germline-derived CDR1 and CDR2 are MNHEY and SMNVEV (reference sequence). The CDR3 runs 16 residues. In the original analysis: Estimation of nucleated cell counts was performed using reference gene primer amplification. Only in-frame clones appear in the TCRdb table, and some are missing; sequencing was by immunoSEQ multiplex PCR. V and J calls and clone size are those listed in that table; D and trimming were worked out from the DNA. In the table there are tens of thousands of clones, about 84% of which are singletons.

The sequenced sample was peripheral blood. This chain connects TRBV27 to TRBJ2-3, with 7 bases that match TRBD2. The receptor comes from a human donor in a cohort sampled during active COVID-19. CDR3 loop: CASRLGWEGLTDTQYF. The CDR3 region has the DNA TGTGCCAGCAGGCTCGGGTGGGAGGGCCTCACAGATACGCAGTATTTT.